This paragraph reports one T cell receptor (beta chain). This sample is drawn from a study of blood T cell repertoires in COVID-19. Study-wide context: From T cells, B-cell-depleted T cells, or PBMCs came the material, which was cDNA or gDNA.

Original handling: By means of reference gene primer amplification, nucleated cell counts were estimated. The protocol was immunoSEQ multiplex PCR, while the TCRdb copy is restricted to in-frame clones and leaves out a portion. That table furnishes V, J and clone size, whereas the DNA furnished D and trimming. The data hold 350,000 to 500,000 clones, with approximately 90% observed a single time. Participant ages covered about 18 to 89 years across 20 to 25 US areas. Contact with a PCR-confirmed or clinician-diagnosed COVID-19 case occurred within 2 weeks of entry. The germline V gene encodes CDR1 SNHLY and CDR2 FYNNEI. The ends lost 4 bases at V and 6 bases at J; junction bases unmatched: 5. This CDR3 has 16 residues.

This TCR came from a woman under 30 who had been exposed to COVID-19. The specimen was PBMCs or T cells enriched from blood (not recorded which). This chain uses TRBV2 with TRBJ2-3; 15 nucleotides line up with TRBD2. The CDR3 DNA reads TGTGCCAGCAGTGGGACTAGCGGGGGGGCAGGGGATACGCAGTATTTT. Translating it yields CASSGTSGGAGDTQYF. Using reference TRBV2 and TRBJ2-3 for the parts outside the CDR3, the full variable domain is EPEVTQTPSHQVTQMGQEVILRCVPISNHLYFYWYRQILGQKVEFLVSFYNNEISEKSEIFDDQFSVERPDGSNFTLKIRSTKLEDSAMYFCASSGTSGGAGDTQYFGPGTRLTVL.